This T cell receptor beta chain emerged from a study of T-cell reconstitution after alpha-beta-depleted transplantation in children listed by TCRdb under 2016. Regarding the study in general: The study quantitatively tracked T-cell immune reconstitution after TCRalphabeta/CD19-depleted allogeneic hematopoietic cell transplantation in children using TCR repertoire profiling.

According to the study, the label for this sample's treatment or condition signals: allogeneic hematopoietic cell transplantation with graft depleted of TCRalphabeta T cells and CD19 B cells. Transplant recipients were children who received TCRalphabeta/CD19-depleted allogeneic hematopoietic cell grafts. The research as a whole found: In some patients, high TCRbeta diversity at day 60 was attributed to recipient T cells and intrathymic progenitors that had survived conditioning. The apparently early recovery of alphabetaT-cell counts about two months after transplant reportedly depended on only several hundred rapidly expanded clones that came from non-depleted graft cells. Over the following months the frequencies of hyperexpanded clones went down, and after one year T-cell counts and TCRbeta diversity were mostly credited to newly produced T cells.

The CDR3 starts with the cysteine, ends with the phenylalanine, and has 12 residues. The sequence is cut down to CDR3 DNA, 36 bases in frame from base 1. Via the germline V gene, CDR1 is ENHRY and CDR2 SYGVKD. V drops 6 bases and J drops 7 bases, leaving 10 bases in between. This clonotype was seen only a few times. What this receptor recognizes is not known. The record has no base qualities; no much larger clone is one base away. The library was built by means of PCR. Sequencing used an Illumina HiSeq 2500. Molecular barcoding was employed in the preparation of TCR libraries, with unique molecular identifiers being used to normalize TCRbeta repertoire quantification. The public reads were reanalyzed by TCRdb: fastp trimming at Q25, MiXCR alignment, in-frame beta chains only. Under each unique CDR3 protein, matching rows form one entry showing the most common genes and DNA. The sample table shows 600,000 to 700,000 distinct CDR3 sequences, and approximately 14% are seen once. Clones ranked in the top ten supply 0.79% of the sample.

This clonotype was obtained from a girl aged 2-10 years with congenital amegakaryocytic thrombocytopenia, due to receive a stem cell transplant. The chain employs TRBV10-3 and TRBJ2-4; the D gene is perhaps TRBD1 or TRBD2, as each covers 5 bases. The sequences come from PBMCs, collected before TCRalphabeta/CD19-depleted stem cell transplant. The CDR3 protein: CAIRGESNIQYF. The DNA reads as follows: TGTGCCATCAGGGGGGAAAGCAACATTCAGTACTTC.